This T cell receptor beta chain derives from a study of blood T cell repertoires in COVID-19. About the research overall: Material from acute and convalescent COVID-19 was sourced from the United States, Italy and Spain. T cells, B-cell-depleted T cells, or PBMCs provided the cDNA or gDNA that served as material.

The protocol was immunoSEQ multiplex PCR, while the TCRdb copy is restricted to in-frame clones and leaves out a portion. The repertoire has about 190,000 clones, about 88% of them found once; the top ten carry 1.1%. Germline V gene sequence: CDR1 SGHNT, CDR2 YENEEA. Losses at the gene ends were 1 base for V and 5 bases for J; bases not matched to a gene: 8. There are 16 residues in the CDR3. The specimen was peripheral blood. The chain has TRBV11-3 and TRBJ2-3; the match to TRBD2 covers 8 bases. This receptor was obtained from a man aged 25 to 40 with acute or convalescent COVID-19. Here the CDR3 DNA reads TGTGCCAGCAGCTTAGGTACACGGGAGGGCAGAGATACGCAGTATTTT. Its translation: CASSLGTREGRDTQYF.